These 2 T cell receptor beta chains came from one sample sequenced in a study of blood T cell repertoires in COVID-19. Assay used: immunoSEQ multiplex PCR; TCRdb lists only in-frame clones, some missing. The sample carries 250,000 to 350,000 clones, about 87% recorded once. Sequences were obtained from PBMCs or T cells enriched from blood (not recorded which). These receptors were taken from a woman in her fifties or sixties who had recovered from COVID-19.

V usage is TRBV6-5 and J usage is TRBJ2-2; D uncertain. V was pared by 7 bases and J by 0 bases, with 9 bases between. Germline loops: CDR1 MNHEY, CDR2 SVGAGI. The length of the CDR3 is 14 residues. The CDR3 loop is CASKVSPNTGELFF. CDR3 DNA: TGTGCCAGCAAGGTTAGCCCGAACACCGGGGAGCTGTTTTTT.

The V gene is TRBV7-3, the J gene TRBJ2-3; tentative D call: TRBD2 (5 bases). The ends were cut back, 1 base at V and 0 bases at J, with 5 bases in the middle. CDR3 length: 14 amino acids. The germline V gene encodes CDR1 SGHTA and CDR2 FQGTGA. The CDR3 nucleotides read TGTGCCAGCAGCTTAAGCGGGAGCACAGATACGCAGTATTTT. This encodes CASSLSGSTDTQYF.